Presented here are 11 T cell receptor beta chains from one specimen sequenced in a study of cytomegalovirus exposure and HLA in healthy donors. With 60 Vbeta and 13 Jbeta primers, the PCR was carried out. Measured with immunoSEQ multiplex PCR; TCRdb has only the in-frame clones, and not every one. The sample records roughly 100,000 clones, about four fifths being singletons. Material: PBMCs. Source of these receptors: a man under 40 in good health and CMV-seronegative.

The sample holds one count of this clone. Here the CDR3 DNA reads TGTGCCAGCTCCCTTAGCGGGGTCTCCTACAATGAGCAGTTCTTC. It yields the protein CASSLSGVSYNEQFF. The gene calls are TRBV28 and TRBJ2-1; TRBD2 aligns across 8 bases. CDR3 length equals 15 residues. Germline assignment: CDR1 MDHEN and CDR2 SYDVKM. J gave up 0 bases and V 8 bases, and 6 bases lay outside the gene matches.

The chain recombines TRBV6-5 with TRBJ2-5; 8 bases match TRBD1. Unmatched junction bases numbered 6, after V lost 3 bases and J lost 6 bases. Per the germline V gene, CDR1 is MNHEY and CDR2 is SVGAGI. CDR3 length equals 14 residues. This CDR3 is CASSYGRGRQTQYF. CDR3 nucleotides: TGTGCCAGCAGTTATGGCAGGGGGCGACAGACCCAGTACTTC.

The chain combines TRBV30 with TRBJ2-1; TRBD2 aligns across 7 bases. After removal of 8 bases from V and 5 bases from J, the junction contained 6 bases not matched to a gene. CDR3 size: 12 residues. In germline, CDR1 is GTSNPN, CDR2 SVGIG (reference sequence). CDR3 DNA: TGTGCCACAAGCGGGGATCACAATGAGCAGTTCTTC. This encodes CATSGDHNEQFF. Drawing the rest from reference TRBV30 and TRBJ2-1, the complete variable domain is SQTIHQWPATLVQPVGSPLSLECTVEGTSNPNLYWYRQAAGRGLQLLFYSVGIGQISSEVPQNLSASRPQDRQFILSSKKLLLSDSGFYLCATSGDHNEQFFGPGTRLTVL.

The rearrangement links TRBV27 to TRBJ1-3; D not resolved. Germline V gene lookup returns CDR1 MNHEY and CDR2 SMNVEV (reference sequence). This CDR3 comprises 14 residues. The V end lost 7 bases, the J end lost 0 bases, and 10 bases lay between the germline ends. The CDR3 nucleotides read TGTGCCAGCAAAACGGAGTACTCTGGAAACACCATATATTTT. Amino acids: CASKTEYSGNTIYF.

This chain uses TRBV25-1 with TRBJ1-1; 7 bases align to TRBD1. With 3 bases clipped from V and 8 bases from J, the junction kept 3 bases outside the gene matches. CDR1 and CDR2 from the germline V gene are MGHDK and SYGVNS. The CDR3 length is 12 residues. The CDR3 DNA is TGTGCCAGCAGTGATTGGACAGGAGAAGCTTTCTTT. It specifies CASSDWTGEAFF.

A remark on this clone: Without the conserved terminal phenylalanine or tryptophan, this CDR3 likely stems from a read error. The chain employs TRBV10-1 and TRBJ2-3; D may be TRBD2 (6 bases). The CDR3 runs to 13 residues. With 8 bases removed from V and 3 bases from J, the gap between germline ends came to 12 bases. Germline loops: CDR1 WNHNN, CDR2 SYGVQD (reference sequence). This CDR3 is CASGRQGTDTQYV. The CDR3 region has the DNA TGCGCCAGCGGGAGGCAGGGAACAGATACGCAGTATGTT.

The V call is TRBV4-3, the J call TRBJ2-5; possibly TRBD2 for D (5 bases). Per germline, CDR1 LGHNA and CDR2 YSLEER. The CDR3 is 15 residues long. V was shortened by 1 base and J by 5 bases, with 14 bases between the two germline ends. CDR3 residues: CASSQGTHRTETQYF. In DNA form, the CDR3 reads TGCGCCAGCAGCCAAGGGACTCACCGGACGGAGACCCAGTACTTC.

This clone was seen once. The chain has TRBV19 and TRBJ2-1; 8 nucleotides match TRBD2. CDR1 and CDR2 (germline): LNHDA, SQIVND (reference sequence). The CDR3 length is 16 residues. J gave up 6 bases and V 1 base, and 8 bases lay outside the gene matches. The CDR3: CASSIVRGTSGNEQFF. The CDR3 coding sequence is TGTGCCAGTAGTATAGTTCGGGGGACTAGTGGCAATGAGCAGTTCTTC.

This clone was seen a few times. V gene TRBV10-3 combines with J gene TRBJ2-6, with D tentatively TRBD2 (6 bases). V lost 1 base and J 1 base, leaving 11 bases between the germline ends. Germline CDR1 ENHRY, CDR2 SYGVKD. This CDR3 spans 17 amino acids. CDR3 amino acids: CAISEFGGYSGANVLTF. CDR3 coding DNA: TGTGCCATCAGTGAGTTCGGGGGTTATTCTGGGGCCAACGTCCTGACTTTC.

The genes are TRBV2 and TRBJ2-3; 9 positions agree with TRBD2. V dropped 7 bases and J dropped 5; count of bases not matched to a gene: 10. CDR1 SNHLY and CDR2 FYNNEI come from the germline V gene. The CDR3 contains 15 residues. CDR3 sequence: CASTRAGGYGDTQYF. CDR3 bases: TGTGCCAGCACAAGAGCGGGGGGCTATGGAGATACGCAGTATTTT.

The gene calls are TRBV6-6 and TRBJ2-1; TRBD2 aligns across 12 bases. This CDR3 contains 16 residues. The germline V gene encodes CDR1 MNHNY and CDR2 SVGAGI (reference sequence). The trim removed 6 bases at V and 2 bases at J, leaving 5 bases unmatched. The CDR3 loop is CASSSLAGGTYNEQFF. The CDR3 DNA reads as TGTGCCAGCAGCTCACTAGCGGGAGGTACCTACAATGAGCAGTTCTTC.